The next 9 T cell receptor beta chains were all read from a single sample in a study of blood T cell repertoires in COVID-19. TCRdb's copy holds only in-frame clones and misses some; the assay was immunoSEQ multiplex PCR. The data contain about 190,000 clones, roughly 88% of them seen just once; the ten biggest clones take up 5% to 7.5%. The sequencing input was peripheral blood. The receptor source for this set is a woman aged 40 to 55 who had recovered from COVID-19.

This chain uses TRBV27 with TRBJ1-6, with 7 bases identical to TRBD1. J gave up 5 bases and V 6 bases, and 4 bases lay outside the gene matches. The CDR3 is 14 amino acids. In germline, CDR1 is MNHEY, CDR2 SMNVEV (reference sequence). DNA of the CDR3: TGTGCCAGCAGCCAGGGACAGAATAATTCACCCCTCCACTTT. This gives the protein CASSQGQNNSPLHF.

The V gene is TRBV9, the J gene TRBJ1-1; D is ambiguous. Germline V gives CDR1 SGDLS, CDR2 YYNGEE. The CDR3 is made up of 14 amino acids. V was clipped by 0 bases and J by 12 bases, with 18 bases between them. The CDR3 sequence is CASSVEPVEGVSFF. CDR3 nucleotide sequence: TGTGCCAGCAGCGTAGAGCCAGTAGAGGGCGTGTCTTTCTTT.

J is TRBJ2-3 and V is TRBV2; D not resolved. Germline CDR1 and CDR2: SNHLY and FYNNEI. Deletions cut 4 bases from V and 6 bases from J, with 14 bases between. The CDR3 sequence is 14 residues long. The CDR3 sequence is CASSGTRHSDTQYF. CDR3 in DNA: TGTGCCAGCAGTGGTACACGTCATTCCGATACGCAGTATTTT.

A remark on this clone: One end of the junction does not line up with germline, which may come from a read error. The rearrangement links TRBV2 to TRBJ1-6, with 9 bases aligning to TRBD1. CDR1 is SNHLY, CDR2 FYNNEI, per germline. The CDR3 has 16 amino acids. The CDR3 DNA follows: TGTGCCAGCACCCAAACAGGGGGCGCATATAGTTCACCCCTCCACTTT. The encoded protein is CASTQTGGAYSSPLHF.

The gene calls are TRBV18 and TRBJ2-7; 12 nucleotides agree with TRBD2. Germline CDR1 is KGHSH and CDR2 is LQKENI. Trimming cost V 6 bases and J 3 bases; bases outside gene matches: 6. This CDR3 has 15 amino acids. The DNA for the CDR3 is TGTGCCAGCTCGCCTAAGACTAGCGGGAGCTACGAGCAGTACTTC. Translation gives CASSPKTSGSYEQYF.

In its sample, this clone was seen once. The chain links TRBV16 to TRBJ1-2; 8 bases map to TRBD1. The trim removed 2 bases at V and 4 bases at J, leaving 3 bases unmatched. From germline, CDR1 is KGHSY and CDR2 FQNENV. This CDR3 is built from 14 residues. The CDR3 sequence is CASSQRQGTYGYTF. In DNA, the CDR3 is TGTGCCAGCAGCCAACGACAGGGGACCTATGGCTACACCTTC.

The CDR3 sequence is CASSLESDYGYTF. As DNA, the CDR3 is TGCGCCAGCAGCTTGGAGTCAGACTATGGCTACACCTTC. The chain couples TRBV5-1 to TRBJ1-2; unclear D gene. Trimming removed 0 bases from V and 3 bases from J, with 6 bases in between. The CDR3 covers 13 residues. The germline V gene encodes CDR1 SGHRS and CDR2 YFSETQ.

This clone was seen a single time. The rearrangement uses TRBV3-1 (or the pseudogene TRBV3-2) and TRBJ1-5; 7 bases are a match to TRBD1. CDR1 LGHDT and CDR2 YNNKEL come from the germline V gene (reference sequence). The junction had 3 bases not matched to a gene; V was cut back by 4 bases and J by 0 bases. This CDR3 region has 15 residues. The CDR3, as DNA: TGTGCCAGCAGCCGGGGGACAGATAGCAATCAGCCCCAGCATTTT. It yields the protein CASSRGTDSNQPQHF.

This clone has ten or more counts. V and J are TRBV4-1 and TRBJ2-1; possibly TRBD2 for D (7 bases). CDR1 MGHRA and CDR2 YSYEKL come from the germline V gene. CDR3 length equals 16 residues. Trimming removed 0 bases at V and 7 bases at J, with 16 bases between. CDR3 loop: CASSQDRGALFNEQFF. The CDR3 DNA reads as TGCGCCAGCAGCCAAGATCGGGGGGCCCTATTTAATGAGCAGTTCTTC.